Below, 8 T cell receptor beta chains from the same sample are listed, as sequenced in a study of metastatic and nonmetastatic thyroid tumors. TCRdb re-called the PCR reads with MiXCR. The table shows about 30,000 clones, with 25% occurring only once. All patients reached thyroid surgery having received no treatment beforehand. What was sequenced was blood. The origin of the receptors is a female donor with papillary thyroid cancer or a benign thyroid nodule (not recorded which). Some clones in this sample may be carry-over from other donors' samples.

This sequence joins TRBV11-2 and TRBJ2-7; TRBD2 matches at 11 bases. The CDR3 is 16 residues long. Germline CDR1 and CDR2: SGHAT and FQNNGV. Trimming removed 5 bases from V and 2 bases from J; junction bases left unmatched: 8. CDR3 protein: CASSPPGTSGAYEQYF. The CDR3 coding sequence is TGTGCCAGCAGCCCCCCCGGGACTAGCGGTGCCTACGAGCAGTACTTC.

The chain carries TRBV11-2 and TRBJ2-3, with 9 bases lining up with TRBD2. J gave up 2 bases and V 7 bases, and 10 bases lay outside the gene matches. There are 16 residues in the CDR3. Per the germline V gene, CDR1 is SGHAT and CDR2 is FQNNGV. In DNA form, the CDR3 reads TGTGCCAGCATCTCCGTGACTAGCGGAAACACAGATACGCAGTATTTT. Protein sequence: CASISVTSGNTDTQYF.

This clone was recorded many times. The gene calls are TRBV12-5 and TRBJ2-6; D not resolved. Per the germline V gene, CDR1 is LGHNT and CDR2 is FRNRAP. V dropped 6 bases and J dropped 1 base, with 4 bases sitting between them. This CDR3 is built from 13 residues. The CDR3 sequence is CASGQSGANVLTF. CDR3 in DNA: TGTGCTAGTGGGCAATCTGGGGCCAACGTCCTGACTTTC.

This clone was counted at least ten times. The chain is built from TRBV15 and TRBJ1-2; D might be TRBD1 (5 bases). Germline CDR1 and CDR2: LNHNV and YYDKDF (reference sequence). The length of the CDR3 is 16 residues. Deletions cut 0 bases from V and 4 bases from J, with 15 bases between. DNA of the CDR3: TGTGCCACCAGCAGAGAATACCACCGGGACGGCTATGGCTACACCTTC. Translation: CATSREYHRDGYGYTF.

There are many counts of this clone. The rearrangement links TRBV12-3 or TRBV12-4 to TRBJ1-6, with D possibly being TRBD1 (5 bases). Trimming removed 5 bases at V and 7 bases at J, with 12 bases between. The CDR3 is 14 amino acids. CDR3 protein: CASSRDSANSPLHF. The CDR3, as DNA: TGTGCCAGCAGTCGCGACAGCGCAAATTCACCCCTCCACTTT.

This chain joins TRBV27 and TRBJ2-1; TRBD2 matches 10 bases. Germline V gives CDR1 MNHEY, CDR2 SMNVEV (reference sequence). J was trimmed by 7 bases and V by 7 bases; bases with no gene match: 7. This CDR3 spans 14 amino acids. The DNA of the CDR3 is TGTGCCAGCACCGGGACTAGCGTCCGTAATGAGCAGTTCTTC. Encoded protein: CASTGTSVRNEQFF.

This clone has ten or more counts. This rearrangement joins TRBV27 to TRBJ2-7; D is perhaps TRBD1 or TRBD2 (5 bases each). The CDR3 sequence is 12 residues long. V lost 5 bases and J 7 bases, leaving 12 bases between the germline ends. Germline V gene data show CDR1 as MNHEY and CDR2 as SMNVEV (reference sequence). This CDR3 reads CASSVGDGEQYF. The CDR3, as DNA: TGTGCCAGCAGTGTAGGGGACGGGGAGCAGTACTTC.

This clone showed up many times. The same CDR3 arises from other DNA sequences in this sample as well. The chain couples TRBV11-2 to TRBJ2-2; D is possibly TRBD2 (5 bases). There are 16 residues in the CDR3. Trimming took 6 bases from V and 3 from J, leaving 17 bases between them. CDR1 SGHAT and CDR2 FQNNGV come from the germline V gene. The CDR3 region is CASRAPGNRDTGELFF. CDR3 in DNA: TGTGCCAGCAGGGCTCCGGGGAATAGGGACACCGGGGAGCTGTTTTTT. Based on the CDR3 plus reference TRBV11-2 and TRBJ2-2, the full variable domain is EAGVAQSPRYKIIEKRQSVAFWCNPISGHATLYWYQQILGQGPKLLIQFQNNGVVDDSQLPKDRFSAERLKGVDSTLKIQPAKLEDSAVYLCASRAPGNRDTGELFFGEGSRLTVL.